Below are 8 T cell receptor beta chains sequenced from a single sample in a study of CD8 T cells in ankylosing spondylitis. TCRdb re-analysed the 5' RACE reads in MiXCR, keeping a single row per CDR3 protein. Among approximately 200,000 distinct CDR3 sequences listed, over 10% were seen once. The sample taken for sequencing was blood, either unsorted or a sorted T cell fraction (not recorded which). These receptor sequences come from a male donor with ankylosing spondylitis or in good health (not recorded which).

This clonotype was counted ten times or more. The rearrangement links TRBV5-1 to TRBJ2-3, with D hard to call. CDR1 and CDR2 (germline): SGHRS, YFSETQ. Trimming stripped 0 bases from V and 7 bases from J, with 9 bases between. The CDR3 has 13 residues. The DNA for the CDR3 is TGCGCCAGCAGCTTGGAGTTCGGAAATACGCAGTATTTT. Amino acid sequence: CASSLEFGNTQYF.

The chain has TRBV5-1 and TRBJ2-7; TRBD2 matches 8 bases. Losses at the gene ends were 5 bases for V and 5 bases for J; bases not matched to a gene: 6. Germline loops: CDR1 SGHRS, CDR2 YFSETQ. The CDR3 length is 13 residues. The CDR3 sequence: CASSSSGGDEQYF. The CDR3 region has the DNA TGCGCCAGCAGTTCATCGGGGGGGGACGAGCAGTACTTC.

J is TRBJ2-1 and V is TRBV12-3 or TRBV12-4; unclear D gene. The CDR3 length is 12 residues. V was trimmed by 6 bases and J by 6 bases, leaving 9 bases between them. The CDR3 nucleotides read TGTGCCAGCAGACTAAACGGCAATGAGCAGTTCTTC. Translating gives CASRLNGNEQFF.

This clonotype showed up many times. This rearrangement joins TRBV25-1 to TRBJ2-5; possible D gene TRBD1, 6 bases. The ends were cut back, 1 base at V and 5 bases at J, with 11 bases in the middle. CDR3 length equals 14 residues. Germline V gene sequence: CDR1 MGHDK, CDR2 SYGVNS. In DNA form, the CDR3 reads TGTGCCAGCAGTGAATGGCAGGGGCTGGAGACCCAGTACTTC. It codes for CASSEWQGLETQYF.

There are a few counts of this clonotype. The DNA of the CDR3 is TGTGCCAGCAGCTTAGGTGGGGGGTTGGGAAACATTCAGTACTTC. Encoded protein: CASSLGGGLGNIQYF. The J gene is TRBJ2-4, the V gene TRBV7-2; TRBD2 might be the D (6 bases). Germline V gene lookup returns CDR1 SGHTA and CDR2 FQGNSA. V was pared by 1 base and J by 6 bases, with 13 bases between. The CDR3 spans 15 residues.

This clonotype was counted many times. The rearrangement joins TRBV5-1 to TRBJ2-1, with TRBD1 matching over 8 bases. V gave up 3 bases and J gave up 0 bases; unmatched junction bases: 2. In germline, CDR1 is SGHRS, CDR2 YFSETQ. This CDR3 is 15 amino acids long. CDR3 region: CASSSTGGSYNEQFF. The CDR3 DNA follows: TGCGCCAGCAGCTCCACAGGGGGCTCCTACAATGAGCAGTTCTTC. The complete variable domain, with remaining parts taken from reference TRBV5-1 and TRBJ2-1, reads KAGVTQTPRYLIKTRGQQVTLSCSPISGHRSVSWYQQTPGQGLQFLFEYFSETQRNKGNFPGRFSGRQFSNSRSEMNVSTLELGDSALYLCASSSTGGSYNEQFFGPGTRLTVL.

The chain recombines TRBV20-1 with TRBJ2-1; weak D call: TRBD1 (5 bases). V dropped 5 bases and J dropped 3 bases, with 11 bases sitting between them. The CDR3 has 13 amino acids. The germline V gene encodes CDR1 DFQATT and CDR2 SNEGSKA (reference sequence). The CDR3 bases are TGCAGTGCTCCAGGGATCTACTACAATGAGCAGTTCTTC. This gives the protein CSAPGIYYNEQFF.

The chain couples TRBV4-1 to TRBJ2-7; TRBD2 agrees at 10 bases. The junction had 5 bases not matched to a gene; V was cut back by 3 bases and J by 6 bases. CDR3 length equals 14 residues. Germline-derived CDR1 and CDR2 are MGHRA and YSYEKL. The CDR3 bases are TGCGCCAGCAGCCATCTAGCGGGAGTGGCCGAGCAGTACTTC. Translating gives CASSHLAGVAEQYF.